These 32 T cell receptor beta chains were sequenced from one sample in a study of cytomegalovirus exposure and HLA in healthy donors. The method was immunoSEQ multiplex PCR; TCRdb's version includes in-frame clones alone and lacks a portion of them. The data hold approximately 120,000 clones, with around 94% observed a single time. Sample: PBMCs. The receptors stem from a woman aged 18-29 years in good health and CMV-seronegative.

In DNA, the CDR3 is TGCGCCAGCAGCGAGGGCGCCAGCACAGATACGCAGTATTTT. This sequence encodes CASSEGASTDTQYF. The chain has TRBV5-1 and TRBJ2-3; possibly TRBD2 for D (5 bases). The CDR3 contains 14 residues. V was cut by 4 bases and J by 0 bases, with 9 bases left in between. Germline assignment: CDR1 SGHRS and CDR2 YFSETQ.

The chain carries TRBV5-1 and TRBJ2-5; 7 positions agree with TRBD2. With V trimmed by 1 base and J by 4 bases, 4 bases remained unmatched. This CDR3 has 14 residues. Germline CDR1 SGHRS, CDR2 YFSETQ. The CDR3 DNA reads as TGCGCCAGCAGCTTGACTAGCGATCCAGAGACCCAGTACTTC. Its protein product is CASSLTSDPETQYF.

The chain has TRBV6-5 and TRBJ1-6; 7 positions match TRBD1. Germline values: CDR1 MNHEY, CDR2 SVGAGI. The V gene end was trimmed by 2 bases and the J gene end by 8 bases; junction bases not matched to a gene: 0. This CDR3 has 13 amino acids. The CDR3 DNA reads TGTGCCAGCAGTTACGACAGGGATTCACCCCTCCACTTT. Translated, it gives CASSYDRDSPLHF.

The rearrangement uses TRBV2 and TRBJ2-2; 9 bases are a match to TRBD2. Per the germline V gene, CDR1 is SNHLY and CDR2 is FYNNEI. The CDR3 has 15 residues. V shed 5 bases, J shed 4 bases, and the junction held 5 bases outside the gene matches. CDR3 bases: TGTGCCAGCAGTCTACTAGCGGGCTTCACCGGGGAGCTGTTTTTT. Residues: CASSLLAGFTGELFF.

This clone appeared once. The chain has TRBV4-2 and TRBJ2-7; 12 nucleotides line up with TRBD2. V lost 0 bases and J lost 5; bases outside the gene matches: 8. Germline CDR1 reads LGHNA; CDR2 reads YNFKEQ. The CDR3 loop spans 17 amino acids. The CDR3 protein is CASSQDETSGSRDEQYF. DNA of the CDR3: TGTGCCAGCAGCCAAGATGAGACTAGCGGGAGTAGGGACGAGCAGTACTTC.

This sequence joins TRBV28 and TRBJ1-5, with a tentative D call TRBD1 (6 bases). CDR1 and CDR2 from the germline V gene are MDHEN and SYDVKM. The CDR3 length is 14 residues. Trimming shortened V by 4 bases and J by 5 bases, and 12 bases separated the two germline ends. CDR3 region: CASSWGGVHQPQHF. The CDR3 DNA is TGTGCCAGCAGTTGGGGGGGCGTCCATCAGCCCCAGCATTTT.

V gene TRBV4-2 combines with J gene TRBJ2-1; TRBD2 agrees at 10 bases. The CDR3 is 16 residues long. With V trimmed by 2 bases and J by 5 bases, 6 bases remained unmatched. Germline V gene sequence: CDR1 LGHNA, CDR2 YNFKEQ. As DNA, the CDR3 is TGTGCCAGCAGCCAACAGAGCGGGAGGGTCGACAATGAGCAGTTCTTC. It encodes CASSQQSGRVDNEQFF.

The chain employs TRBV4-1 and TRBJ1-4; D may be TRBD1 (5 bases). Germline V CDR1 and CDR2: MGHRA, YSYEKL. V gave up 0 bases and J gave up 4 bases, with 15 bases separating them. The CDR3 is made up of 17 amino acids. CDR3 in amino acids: CASSQDLGQGGNEKLFF. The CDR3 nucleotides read TGCGCCAGCAGCCAAGATCTCGGCCAGGGTGGTAATGAAAAACTGTTTTTT.

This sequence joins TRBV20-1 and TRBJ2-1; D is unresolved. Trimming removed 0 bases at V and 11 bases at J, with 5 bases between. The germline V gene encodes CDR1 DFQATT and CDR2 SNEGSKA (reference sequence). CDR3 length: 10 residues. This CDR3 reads CSARDSQQFF. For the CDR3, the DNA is TGCAGTGCTAGAGATAGCCAGCAGTTCTTC.

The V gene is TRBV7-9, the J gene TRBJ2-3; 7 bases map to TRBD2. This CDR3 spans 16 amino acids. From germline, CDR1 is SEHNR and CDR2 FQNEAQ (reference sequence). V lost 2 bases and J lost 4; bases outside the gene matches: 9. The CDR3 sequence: CASSLIGGRGADTQYF. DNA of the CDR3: TGTGCCAGCAGCTTAATCGGCGGGAGAGGTGCAGATACGCAGTATTTT.

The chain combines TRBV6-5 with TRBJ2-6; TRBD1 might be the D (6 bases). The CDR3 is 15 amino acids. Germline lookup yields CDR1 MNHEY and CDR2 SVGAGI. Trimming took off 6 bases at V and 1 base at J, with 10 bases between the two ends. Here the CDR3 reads CASRGTQSGANVLTF. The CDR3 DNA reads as TGTGCCAGCAGGGGGACACAATCTGGGGCCAACGTCCTGACTTTC.

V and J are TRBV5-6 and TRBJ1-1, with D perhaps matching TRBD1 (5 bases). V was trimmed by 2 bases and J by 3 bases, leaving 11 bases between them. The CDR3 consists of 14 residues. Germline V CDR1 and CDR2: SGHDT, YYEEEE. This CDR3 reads CASSFEDKYTEAFF. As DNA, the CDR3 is TGTGCCAGCAGCTTTGAGGACAAGTACACTGAAGCTTTCTTT.

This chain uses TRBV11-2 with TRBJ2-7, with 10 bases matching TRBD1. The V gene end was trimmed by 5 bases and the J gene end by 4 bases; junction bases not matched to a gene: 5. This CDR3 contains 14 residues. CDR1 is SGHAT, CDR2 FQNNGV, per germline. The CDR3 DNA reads TGTGCCAGCAGCCGCGGGACAGGGGTTTACGAGCAGTACTTC. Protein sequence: CASSRGTGVYEQYF.

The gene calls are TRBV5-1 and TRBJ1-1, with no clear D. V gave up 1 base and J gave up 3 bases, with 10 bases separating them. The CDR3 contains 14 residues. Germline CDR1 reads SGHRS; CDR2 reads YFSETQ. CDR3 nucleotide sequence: TGCGCCAGCAGCTTGAACAGAGAGTACACTGAAGCTTTCTTT. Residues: CASSLNREYTEAFF.

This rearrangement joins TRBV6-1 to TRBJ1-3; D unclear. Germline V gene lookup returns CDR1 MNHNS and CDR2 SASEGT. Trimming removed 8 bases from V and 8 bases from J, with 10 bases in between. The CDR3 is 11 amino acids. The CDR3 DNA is TGTGCCAGCGGAGGGAAAGACACCATATATTTT. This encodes CASGGKDTIYF.

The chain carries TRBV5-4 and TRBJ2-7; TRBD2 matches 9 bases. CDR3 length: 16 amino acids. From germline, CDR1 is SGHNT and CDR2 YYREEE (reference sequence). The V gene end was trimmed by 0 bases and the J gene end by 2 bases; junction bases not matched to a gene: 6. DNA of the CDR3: TGTGCCAGCAGCTTGGGAGGAGTAGCGGGGGCCTACGAGCAGTACTTC. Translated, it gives CASSLGGVAGAYEQYF.

Here the CDR3 DNA reads TGTGCCAGCAGTCCCGGACTAGCTATCGGGGAGCTGTTTTTT. Protein sequence: CASSPGLAIGELFF. V gene TRBV28 combines with J gene TRBJ2-2; TRBD2 agrees at 8 bases. Germline loops: CDR1 MDHEN, CDR2 SYDVKM. Trimming cost V 5 bases and J 7 bases; bases outside gene matches: 6. The CDR3 extends over 14 amino acids.

CDR3: CASKSGGAYNEQFF. In DNA form, the CDR3 reads TGTGCCAGCAAGAGCGGGGGGGCGTACAATGAGCAGTTCTTC. The rearrangement joins TRBV6-6 to TRBJ2-1; 10 bases are a match to TRBD2. This CDR3 region has 14 residues. The V gene's germline CDR1 is MNHNY and CDR2 SVGAGI (reference sequence). V was pared by 7 bases and J by 4 bases, with 4 bases of the junction left unmatched.

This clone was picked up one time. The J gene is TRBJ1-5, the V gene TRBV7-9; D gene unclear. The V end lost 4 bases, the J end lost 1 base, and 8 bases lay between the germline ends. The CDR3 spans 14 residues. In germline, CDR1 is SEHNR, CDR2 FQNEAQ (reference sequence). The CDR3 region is CASSWGGSNQPQHF. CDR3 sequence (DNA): TGTGCCAGCAGCTGGGGAGGGAGCAATCAGCCCCAGCATTTT. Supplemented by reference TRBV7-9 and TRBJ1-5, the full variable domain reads DTGVSQNPRHKITKRGQNVTFRCDPISEHNRLYWYRQTLGQGPEFLTYFQNEAQLEKSRLLSDRFSAERPKGSFSTLEIQRTEQGDSAMYLCASSWGGSNQPQHFGDGTRLSIL.

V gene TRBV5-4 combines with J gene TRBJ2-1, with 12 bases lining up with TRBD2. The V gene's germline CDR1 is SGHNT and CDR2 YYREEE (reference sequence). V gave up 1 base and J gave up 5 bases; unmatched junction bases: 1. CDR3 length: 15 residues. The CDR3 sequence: CASSLRTSGNNEQFF. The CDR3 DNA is TGTGCCAGCAGCTTGCGGACTAGCGGGAACAATGAGCAGTTCTTC.

CDR3 sequence reads: CASSLGGPSAGLDTQYF. CDR3 coding DNA: TGCGCCAGCAGCTTGGGGGGCCCTTCGGCGGGATTAGATACGCAGTATTTT. The rearrangement uses TRBV5-1 and TRBJ2-3, with D possibly matching TRBD2 (6 bases). V was cut by 0 bases and J by 5 bases, with 19 bases left in between. The CDR3 is 17 residues long. Germline CDR1 and CDR2: SGHRS and YFSETQ.

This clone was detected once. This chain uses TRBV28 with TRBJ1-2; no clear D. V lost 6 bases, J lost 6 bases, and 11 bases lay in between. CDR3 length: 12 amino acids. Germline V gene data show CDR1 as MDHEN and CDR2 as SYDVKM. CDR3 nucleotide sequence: TGTGCCAGCAGCCGCACAGTCGATGGCTACACCTTC. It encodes CASSRTVDGYTF.

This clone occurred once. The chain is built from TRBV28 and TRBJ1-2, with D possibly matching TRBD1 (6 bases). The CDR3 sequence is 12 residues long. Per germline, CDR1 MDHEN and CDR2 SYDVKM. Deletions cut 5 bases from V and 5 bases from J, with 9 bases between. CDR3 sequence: CASSTGTYGYTF. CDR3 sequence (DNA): TGTGCCAGCAGTACAGGGACGTATGGCTACACCTTC.

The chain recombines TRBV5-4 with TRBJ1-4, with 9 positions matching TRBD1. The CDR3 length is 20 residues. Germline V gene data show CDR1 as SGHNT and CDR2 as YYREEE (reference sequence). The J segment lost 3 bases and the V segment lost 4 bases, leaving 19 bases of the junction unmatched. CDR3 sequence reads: CASSRGGGQGSVASNEKLFF. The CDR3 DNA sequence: TGTGCCAGCAGCCGGGGAGGAGGACAGGGGTCGGTTGCCTCTAATGAAAAACTGTTTTTT.

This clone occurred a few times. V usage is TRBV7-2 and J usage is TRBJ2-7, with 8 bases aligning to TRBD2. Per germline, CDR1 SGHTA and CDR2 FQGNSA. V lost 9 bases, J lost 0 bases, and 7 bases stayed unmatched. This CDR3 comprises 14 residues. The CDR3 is CASRTSGSSYEQYF. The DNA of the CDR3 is TGTGCCAGTAGAACAAGCGGGAGCTCCTACGAGCAGTACTTC.

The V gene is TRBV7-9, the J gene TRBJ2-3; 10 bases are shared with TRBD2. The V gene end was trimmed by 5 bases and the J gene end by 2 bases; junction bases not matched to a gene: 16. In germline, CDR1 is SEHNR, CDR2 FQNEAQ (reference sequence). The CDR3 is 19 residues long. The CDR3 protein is CASSPILAGLPRITDTQYF. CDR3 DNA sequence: TGTGCCAGCAGCCCGATACTAGCGGGATTACCGAGGATCACAGATACGCAGTATTTT.

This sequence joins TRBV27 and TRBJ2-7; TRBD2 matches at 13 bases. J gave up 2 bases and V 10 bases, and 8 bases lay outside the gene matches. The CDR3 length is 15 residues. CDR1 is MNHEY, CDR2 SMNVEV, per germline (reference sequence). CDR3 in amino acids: CATSKLAGGAYEQYF. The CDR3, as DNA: TGTGCCACCTCTAAACTAGCGGGGGGGGCCTACGAGCAGTACTTC.

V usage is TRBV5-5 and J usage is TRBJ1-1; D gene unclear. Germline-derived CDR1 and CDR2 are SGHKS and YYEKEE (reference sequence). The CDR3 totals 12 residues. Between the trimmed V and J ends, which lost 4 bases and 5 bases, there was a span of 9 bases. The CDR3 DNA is TGTGCCAGCAGCCCGCGCGGGACTGAAGCTTTCTTT. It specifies CASSPRGTEAFF.

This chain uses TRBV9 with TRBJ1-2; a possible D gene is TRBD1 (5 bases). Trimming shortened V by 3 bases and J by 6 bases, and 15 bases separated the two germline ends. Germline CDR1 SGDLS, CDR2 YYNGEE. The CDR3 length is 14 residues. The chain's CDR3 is CASSGGGIENGYTF. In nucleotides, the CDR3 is TGTGCCAGCAGCGGGGGGGGGATCGAAAATGGCTACACCTTC.

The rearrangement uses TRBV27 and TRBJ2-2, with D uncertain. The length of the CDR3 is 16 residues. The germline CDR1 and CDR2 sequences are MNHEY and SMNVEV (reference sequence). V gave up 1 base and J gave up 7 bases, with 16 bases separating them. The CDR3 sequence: CASSLYTPPSGGELFF. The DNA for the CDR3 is TGTGCCAGCAGTTTATATACCCCCCCCTCGGGCGGGGAGCTGTTTTTT.

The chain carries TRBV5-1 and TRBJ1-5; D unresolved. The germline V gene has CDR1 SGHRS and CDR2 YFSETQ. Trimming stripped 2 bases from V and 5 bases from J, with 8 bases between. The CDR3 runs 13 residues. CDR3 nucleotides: TGCGCCAGCAGCTTAGACTTAGATCAGCCCCAGCATTTT. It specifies CASSLDLDQPQHF.

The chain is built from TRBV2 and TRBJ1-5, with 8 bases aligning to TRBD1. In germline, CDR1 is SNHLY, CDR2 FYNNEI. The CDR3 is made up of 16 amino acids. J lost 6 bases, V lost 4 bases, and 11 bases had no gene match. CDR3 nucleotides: TGTGCCAGCAGTGCCTGGCGGACAGGGTCAGGTCAGCCCCAGCATTTT. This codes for CASSAWRTGSGQPQHF. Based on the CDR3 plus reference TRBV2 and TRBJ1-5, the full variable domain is EPEVTQTPSHQVTQMGQEVILRCVPISNHLYFYWYRQILGQKVEFLVSFYNNEISEKSEIFDDQFSVERPDGSNFTLKIRSTKLEDSAMYFCASSAWRTGSGQPQHFGDGTRLSIL.